This entry is about one T cell receptor beta chain. Antigen specificity is unknown. These data come from a study of cytomegalovirus exposure and HLA in healthy donors. Overall study findings and caveats: One variant, a missense change in DCLRE1C, was linked in a later analysis to TCR beta V- and J-gene trimming.

The PCR employed 60 Vbeta primers together with 13 Jbeta primers. Only in-frame clones appear in the TCRdb table, and some are missing; sequencing was by immunoSEQ multiplex PCR. This table holds 180,000 or so clones, roughly 79% found once. Each donor was nominally healthy when sampled (though unrecorded immune exposures were likely). There are 17 residues in the CDR3. CDR1 and CDR2 from the germline V gene are SNHLY and FYNNEI. V was cut by 0 bases and J by 5 bases, with 19 bases left in between. V usage is TRBV2 and J usage is TRBJ1-2, with D possibly matching TRBD1 (5 bases). The sequence came from a woman under 30 in good health and CMV-seropositive. The sample comprised PBMCs. CDR3 in DNA: TGTGCCAGCAGTGAAGCGCTTCCCGGCCAGGGAATTTATGGCTACACCTTC. Its protein product is CASSEALPGQGIYGYTF.